This T cell receptor beta chain appears in the sequencing data of a study of TIL therapy for anti-PD-1-resistant metastatic lung cancer. Study context: Patients then received nivolumab; progressors got lymphodepletion, TIL and IL-2. Study results and limitations: Treatment-naive, never-smoker and oncogene-addicted patients were overrepresented in this highly selected cohort. After infusion, TIL clonotypes partly replaced peripheral T cells and declined over months.

V was clipped by 2 bases and J by 12 bases, with 11 bases between them. Germline V CDR1 and CDR2: SGHTA, FQGNSA. The CDR3 totals 11 residues. Time point of the sample: pre-treatment sample, taken before nivolumab and TIL therapy. The immunoSEQ assay was v3. Repertoires were generated with immunoSEQ multiplex PCR, while TCRdb's copy carries only in-frame clones and drops some. The table records 45,000 to 60,000 clones, 65% to 80% of them present only once. Points on this clone: The antigen is undetermined.

This specimen consisted of blood, obtained at baseline. The chain uses TRBV7-2 and TRBJ2-7; D unclear. The sequence was collected from a woman aged 25-85 years with non-small cell lung cancer. The CDR3: CASSLMGFAYF. The CDR3 nucleotides are TGTGCCAGCAGCTTAATGGGGTTTGCGTACTTC.